Sequencing of this TCR beta chain was carried out in a study of PD-L1 blockade in urothelial cancer. The repertoire was sequenced with immunoSEQ multiplex PCR; TCRdb's copy has only in-frame clones and lacks some. The sample includes about 130,000 clones, about 82% of them seen just once. Comment on this clone: The sample contains more than one DNA sequence encoding this CDR3.

The trim removed 4 bases at V and 9 bases at J, leaving 3 bases unmatched. The CDR3 sequence is 13 residues long. CDR1 GTSNPN and CDR2 SVGIG come from the germline V gene (reference sequence). Regarding time point: peripheral blood 6 weeks after treatment start. The receptor comes from a man aged 50 to 59 with urothelial cancer. The sample in question was PBMCs, obtained around atezolizumab (anti-PD-L1) treatment. The rearrangement joins TRBV30 to TRBJ1-6; TRBD1 matches at 10 bases. For the CDR3, the DNA is TGTGCCTGGACCGGGACAGGGGTTTCACCCCTCCACTTT. This sequence encodes CAWTGTGVSPLHF.